The next 3 T cell receptor beta chains were all read from a single sample in a study of radiotherapy plus CTLA-4 blockade in lung cancer. The repertoire was sequenced with immunoSEQ multiplex PCR; TCRdb's copy has only in-frame clones and lacks some. Here the sample spans approximately 94,000 clones, around 83% being singletons. This sample comprised peripheral blood, obtained from a patient treated with radiotherapy plus ipilimumab. Receptors originate from a human donor with non-small cell lung cancer that progressed on radiotherapy plus ipilimumab.

V gene TRBV9 combines with J gene TRBJ2-7, with no clear D. The CDR3 runs 16 residues. Germline loops: CDR1 SGDLS, CDR2 YYNGEE. Trimming took off 6 bases at V and 4 bases at J, with 23 bases between the two ends. The CDR3 nucleotides are TGTGCCAGCACCAAGGTCCCCCCCAGTGACGGATACGAGCAGTACGTC. Its protein product is CASTKVPPSDGYEQYV.

This chain connects TRBV5-1 to TRBJ1-1; no definite D call. This CDR3 is 14 amino acids long. V gave up 0 bases and J gave up 5 bases, with 11 bases separating them. CDR1 is SGHRS and CDR2 is YFSETQ in the germline V gene. The CDR3 loop is CASSLGGSKTEAFF. CDR3 nucleotides: TGCGCCAGCAGCTTGGGGGGAAGTAAGACTGAAGCTTTCTTT. Full variable domain (rest looked up from reference TRBV5-1 and TRBJ1-1): KAGVTQTPRYLIKTRGQQVTLSCSPISGHRSVSWYQQTPGQGLQFLFEYFSETQRNKGNFPGRFSGRQFSNSRSEMNVSTLELGDSALYLCASSLGGSKTEAFFGQGTRLTVV.

This chain connects TRBV18 to TRBJ2-1; possibly TRBD2 for D (5 bases). CDR3 size: 15 residues. Germline lookup yields CDR1 KGHSH and CDR2 LQKENI. V was cut by 2 bases and J by 4 bases, with 12 bases left in between. In nucleotides, the CDR3 is TGTGCCAGCTCACCAATGCACGCGGGTTACAATGAGCAGTTCTTC. It yields the protein CASSPMHAGYNEQFF. The complete variable domain, with remaining parts taken from reference TRBV18 and TRBJ2-1, reads NAGVMQNPRHLVRRRGQEARLRCSPMKGHSHVYWYRQLPEEGLKFMVYLQKENIIDESGMPKERFSAEFPKEGPSILRIQQVVRGDSAAYFCASSPMHAGYNEQFFGPGTRLTVL.